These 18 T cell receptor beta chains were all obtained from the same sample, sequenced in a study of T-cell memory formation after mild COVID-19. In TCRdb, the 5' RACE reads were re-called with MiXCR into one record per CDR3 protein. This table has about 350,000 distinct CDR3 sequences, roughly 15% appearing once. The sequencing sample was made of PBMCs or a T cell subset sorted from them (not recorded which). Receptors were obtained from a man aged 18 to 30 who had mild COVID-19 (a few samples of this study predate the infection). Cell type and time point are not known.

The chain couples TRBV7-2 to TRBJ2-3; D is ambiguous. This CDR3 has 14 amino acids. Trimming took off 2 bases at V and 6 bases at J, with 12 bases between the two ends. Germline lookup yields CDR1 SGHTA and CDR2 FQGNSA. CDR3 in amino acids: CASSLLLIGDTQYF. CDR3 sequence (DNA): TGTGCCAGCAGCTTATTACTGATCGGTGATACGCAGTATTTT.

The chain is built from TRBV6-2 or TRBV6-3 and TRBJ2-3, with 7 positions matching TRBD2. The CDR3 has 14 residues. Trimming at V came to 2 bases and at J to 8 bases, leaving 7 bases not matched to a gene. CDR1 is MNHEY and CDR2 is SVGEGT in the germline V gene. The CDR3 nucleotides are TGTGCCAGCAGTTACCCCCTAGCGGCAGTTACGCAGTATTTT. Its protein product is CASSYPLAAVTQYF.

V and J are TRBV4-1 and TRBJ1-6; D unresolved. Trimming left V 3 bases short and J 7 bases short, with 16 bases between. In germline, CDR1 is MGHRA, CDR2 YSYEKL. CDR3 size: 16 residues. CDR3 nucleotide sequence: TGCGCCAGCAGCCAGGGCAGAGGGAGAAGGAATTCACCCCTCCACTTT. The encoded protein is CASSQGRGRRNSPLHF.

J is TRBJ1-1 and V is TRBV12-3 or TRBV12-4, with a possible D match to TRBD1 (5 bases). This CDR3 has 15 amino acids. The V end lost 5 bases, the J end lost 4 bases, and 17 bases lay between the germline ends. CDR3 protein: CASSPILGAVTEAFF. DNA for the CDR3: TGTGCCAGCAGTCCCATTCTCGGGGCCGTCACTGAAGCTTTCTTT.

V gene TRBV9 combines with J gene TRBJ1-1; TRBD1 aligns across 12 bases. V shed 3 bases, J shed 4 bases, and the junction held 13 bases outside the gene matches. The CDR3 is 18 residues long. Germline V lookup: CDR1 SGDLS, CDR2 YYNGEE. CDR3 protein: CASSAWMGDRGRGTEAFF. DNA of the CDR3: TGTGCCAGCAGCGCTTGGATGGGGGACAGGGGGCGCGGCACTGAAGCTTTCTTT.

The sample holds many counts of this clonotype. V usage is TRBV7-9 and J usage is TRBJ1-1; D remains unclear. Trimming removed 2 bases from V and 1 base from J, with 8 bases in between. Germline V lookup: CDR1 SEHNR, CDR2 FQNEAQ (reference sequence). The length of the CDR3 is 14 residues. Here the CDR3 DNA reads TGTGCCAGCAGCTTATACGGAGAGAACACTGAAGCTTTCTTT. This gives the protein CASSLYGENTEAFF.

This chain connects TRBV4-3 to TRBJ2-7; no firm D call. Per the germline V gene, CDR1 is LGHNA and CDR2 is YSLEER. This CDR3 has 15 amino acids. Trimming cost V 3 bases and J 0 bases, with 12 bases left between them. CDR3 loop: CASSQYESGSYEQYF. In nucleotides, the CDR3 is TGCGCCAGCAGCCAGTACGAGTCCGGCTCCTACGAGCAGTACTTC.

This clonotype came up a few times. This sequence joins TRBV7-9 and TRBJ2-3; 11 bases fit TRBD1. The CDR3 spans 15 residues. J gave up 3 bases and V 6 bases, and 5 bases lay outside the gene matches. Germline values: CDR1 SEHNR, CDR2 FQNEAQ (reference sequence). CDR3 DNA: TGTGCCAGCAGGACCTGGGACAGGGGGACAGATACGCAGTATTTT. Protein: CASRTWDRGTDTQYF.

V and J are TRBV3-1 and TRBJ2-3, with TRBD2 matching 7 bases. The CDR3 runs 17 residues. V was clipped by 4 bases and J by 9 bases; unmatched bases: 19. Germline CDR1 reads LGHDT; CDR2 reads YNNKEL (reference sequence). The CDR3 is CASSLLTGGSQGLTQYF. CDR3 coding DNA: TGTGCCAGCAGCCTCCTAACGGGGGGAAGCCAGGGACTGACGCAGTATTTT.

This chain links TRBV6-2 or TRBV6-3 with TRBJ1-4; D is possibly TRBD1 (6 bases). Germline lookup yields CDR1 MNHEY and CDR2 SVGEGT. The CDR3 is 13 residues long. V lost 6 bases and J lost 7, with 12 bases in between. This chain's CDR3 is CASRPGHTEKLFF. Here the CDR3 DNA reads TGTGCCAGCAGGCCGGGACACACTGAAAAACTGTTTTTT.

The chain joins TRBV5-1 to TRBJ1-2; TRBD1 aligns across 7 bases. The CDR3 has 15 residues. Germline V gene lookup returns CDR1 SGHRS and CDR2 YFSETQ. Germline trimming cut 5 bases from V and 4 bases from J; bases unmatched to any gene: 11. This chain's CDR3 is CASSGGPGQSYGYTF. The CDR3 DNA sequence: TGCGCCAGCAGTGGGGGACCGGGACAGAGCTATGGCTACACCTTC.

The CDR3 DNA is TGTGCCAGCAGTTACTCGGCCGGCAATCAGCCCCAGCATTTT. Translating it yields CASSYSAGNQPQHF. This chain links TRBV6-2 or TRBV6-3 with TRBJ1-5; D ambiguous. The CDR3 is 14 residues long. From germline, CDR1 is MNHEY and CDR2 SVGEGT. Trimming took 0 bases from V and 2 from J, leaving 5 bases between them.

The CDR3 DNA follows: TGCAGCGCAAATCCTGGGGGGGCCGGTGAAGCTTTCTTT. Protein product: CSANPGGAGEAFF. V is TRBV20-1 and J is TRBJ1-1; a possible D gene is TRBD1 (6 bases). Germline V gene data show CDR1 as DFQATT and CDR2 as SNEGSKA (reference sequence). The length of the CDR3 is 13 residues.

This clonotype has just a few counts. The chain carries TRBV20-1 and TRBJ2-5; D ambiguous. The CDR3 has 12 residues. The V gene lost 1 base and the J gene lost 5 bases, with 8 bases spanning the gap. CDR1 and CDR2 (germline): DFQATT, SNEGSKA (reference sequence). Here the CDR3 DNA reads TGCAGTGCTAGAGTAGCCGGGGAGACCCAGTACTTC. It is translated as CSARVAGETQYF.

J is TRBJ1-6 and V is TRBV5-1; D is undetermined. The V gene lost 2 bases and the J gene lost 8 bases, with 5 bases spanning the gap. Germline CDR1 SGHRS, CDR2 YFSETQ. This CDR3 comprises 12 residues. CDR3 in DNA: TGCGCCAGCAGCTTCGCTGATTCACCCCTCCACTTT. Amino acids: CASSFADSPLHF.

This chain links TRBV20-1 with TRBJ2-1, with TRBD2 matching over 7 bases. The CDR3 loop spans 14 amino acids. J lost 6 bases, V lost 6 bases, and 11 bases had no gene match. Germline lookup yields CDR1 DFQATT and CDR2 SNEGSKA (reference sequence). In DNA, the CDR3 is TGCAGTGCCACGGAGCGGGGAATTCGCAATGAGCAGTTCTTC. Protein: CSATERGIRNEQFF.

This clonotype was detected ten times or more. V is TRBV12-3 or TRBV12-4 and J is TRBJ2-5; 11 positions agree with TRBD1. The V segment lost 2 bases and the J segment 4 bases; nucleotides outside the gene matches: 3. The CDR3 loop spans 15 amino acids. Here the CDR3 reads CASSLRTGGAETQYF. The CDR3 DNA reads TGTGCCAGCAGTTTAAGGACAGGGGGCGCAGAGACCCAGTACTTC.

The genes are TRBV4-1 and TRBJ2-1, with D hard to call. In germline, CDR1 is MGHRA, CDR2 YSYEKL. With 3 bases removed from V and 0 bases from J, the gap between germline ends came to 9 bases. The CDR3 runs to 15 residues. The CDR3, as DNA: TGCGCCAGCAGCCAGGGTAGATCCTCCTACAATGAGCAGTTCTTC. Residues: CASSQGRSSYNEQFF.